This T cell receptor (beta chain) derives from a study of cytomegalovirus exposure and HLA in healthy donors. On the study more broadly: A prior study identified approximately 110 million unique TCR beta sequences from about 180 million T cells.

V gave up 2 bases and J gave up 0 bases, with 8 bases separating them. Germline CDR1 MNHEY, CDR2 SVGAGI. The CDR3 has 16 amino acids. The study ran its PCR with 60 Vbeta and 13 Jbeta primers. Data came from immunoSEQ multiplex PCR; TCRdb stores just in-frame clones and leaves some out. Among about 150,000 clones, approximately 76% were seen once, and the ten largest hold 5.4%. This rearrangement joins TRBV6-5 to TRBJ1-6, with D possibly matching TRBD1 (6 bases). The sequencing input was PBMCs. The TCR originated in a young woman in good health and CMV-seropositive. The CDR3 region is CASSYGGSSYNSPLHF. In nucleotides, the CDR3 is TGTGCCAGCAGTTACGGGGGCAGCTCCTATAATTCACCCCTCCACTTT.